This paragraph reports one TCR beta chain. In the study's own analysis: Scientists estimated how many nucleated cells there were by amplifying reference gene primers. Clones were sequenced by immunoSEQ multiplex PCR, and TCRdb holds only the in-frame ones, with some missing. V and J calls plus clone size are reproduced from that table; the DNA served to infer D and trimming. Of hundreds of thousands of clones in the sample, around 86% were seen once. The data belong to a study of blood T cell repertoires in COVID-19. Germline CDR1 reads LGHNA; CDR2 reads YNFKEQ. The CDR3 length is 13 residues. Trimming cost V 3 bases and J 6 bases, with 11 bases left between them.

This TCR came from a man aged 35 to 55 who had recovered from COVID-19. Specimen: PBMCs or T cells enriched from blood (not recorded which). The chain has TRBV4-2 and TRBJ1-2, with D uncertain. CDR3 region: CASSQQVQDGYTF. The CDR3 DNA reads as TGTGCCAGCAGCCAGCAGGTCCAAGATGGCTACACCTTC.